The T cell receptor (beta chain) under discussion was sequenced for a study of T cells after yellow fever vaccination. Whole-study context: Markers CD3, CD45RA, CCR7 and CD95 served to sort the EM, EMRA, CM and Tscm memory subsets. Study-level results: Day 0 sorted memory subsets lacked detectable levels of almost all vaccine-responding clonotypes. Some clonotypes were seen in both the CD4 and the CD8 compartments. These made up a small share and likely arose from convergent recombination. A large majority of primary-vaccination clones showed up again after the booster (around 96% CD4, 88% CD8).

MiXCR, run by TCRdb on the 5' RACE reads, gives a single entry per CDR3 protein. Among some 49,000 distinct CDR3 sequences listed, more than 6% were seen once. V was trimmed by 5 bases and J by 6 bases, leaving 17 bases between them. There are 14 residues in the CDR3. Germline CDR1 and CDR2: DFQATT and SNEGSKA (reference sequence). This clonotype was seen a few times. Sample: PBMCs, either bulk or a sorted T-cell subset (CD4+, CD8+, memory, or dextramer-sorted; not recorded which), taken 45 days after the yellow fever booster vaccination. This clonotype was obtained from a man under 40 who received the YFV17D yellow fever vaccine. V usage is TRBV20-1 and J usage is TRBJ2-1, with a possible D match to TRBD2 (5 bases). The CDR3: CSASLPGRINEQFF. The CDR3 DNA reads as TGCAGTGCTTCCCTCCCGGGGAGAATCAATGAGCAGTTCTTC.